A selection of T cell receptor beta chains follows, all from one sample in a study of Graves' ophthalmopathy and Graves' hyperthyroidism. TCRdb fed the multiplex PCR reads into MiXCR, producing one record per CDR3 protein. Of more than 1,000,000 distinct CDR3 sequences listed, about two fifths are singletons. Sequencing was done on a sample of peripheral blood or thyroid tissue (not recorded which). The receptors come from an adult man with Graves' hyperthyroidism. CDR3s include the opening cysteine and the closing phenylalanine or tryptophan. D genes are given only for firm matches.

cdr3_aa	v_call	d_call
CASSYVPGQGWPQYF	TRBV7-9	TRBD1
CSAQLTGNTEAFF	TRBV20-1	-
CASSLSGSVQETQYF	TRBV12-3/TRBV12-4	-
CASSLWGGRGAGYGYTF	TRBV27	-
CSAGGGSGNTIYF	TRBV29-1	-
CASSRGEGATSPQHF	TRBV10-3	-
CASSPGTGENAEAFF	TRBV14	TRBD1
CAISEGVEETQYF	TRBV10-3	-
CSATRGTGRNQPQHF	TRBV20-1	-
CATSRDRNSDYEQYF	TRBV15	-
CASSPTGTGGEETQYF	TRBV19	TRBD1
CASSLAGLGGETEAFF	TRBV7-9	-
CSALDRGISETQYF	TRBV20-1	TRBD1
CASRRRRDGSSYEQYF	TRBV6-6	-
CATSRVPLVEVPTDTEAFF	TRBV15	-
CASPGTSGREETQYF	TRBV12-3/TRBV12-4	TRBD2
CSARDLFKGGRYGYTF	TRBV20-1	-
CASLEVGYEQYF	TRBV10-3	-